The rows below give T cell receptor beta chains drawn from one sample of a study of identical twins. TCRdb redid the calling of the 5' RACE reads with MiXCR, one entry per CDR3 protein. The sample contains 200,000 or so distinct CDR3 sequences, about 16% of which appear only once. Separately, the same data were catalogued under a study of T cells expressing NK-cell markers.

Material for sequencing was CD8+ T cells sorted from blood. The receptors here all came from a woman younger than 35 in good health. CDR3s include the opening cysteine and the closing phenylalanine or tryptophan. D genes are given only for firm matches. Clone size appears in some rows only: once, few, many, or a class for an expanded clone.

v_gene	j_gene	abundance	d_gene	CDR3aa	CDR3nt
TRBV27	TRBJ2-7	few	TRBD1	CASAPGGTGVYEQYF	TGTGCCAGCGCCCCCGGGGGGACAGGGGTATACGAGCAGTACTTC
TRBV7-9	TRBJ2-5	-	-	CASSLRGYQETQYF	TGTGCCAGCAGCCTCCGGGGTTATCAAGAGACCCAGTACTTC
TRBV4-1	TRBJ2-5	-	-	CASSQDEGQETQYF	TGCGCCAGCAGCCAAGATGAGGGGCAGGAGACCCAGTACTTC
TRBV12-3/TRBV12-4	TRBJ1-1	many	-	CASSSGTEAFF	TGTGCCAGCAGTTCCGGCACCGAAGCTTTCTTT
TRBV11-2	TRBJ2-3	few	TRBD2	CASSLRREGRTDTQYF	TGTGCCAGCAGCTTAAGGCGGGAGGGGCGCACAGATACGCAGTATTTT
TRBV15	TRBJ2-1	few	-	CATSRAGNNEQFF	TGTGCCACCAGCAGAGCAGGGAACAATGAGCAGTTCTTC
TRBV19	TRBJ2-1	-	-	CASSRKTSSAYNEQFF	TGTGCCAGTAGTAGAAAGACTAGTTCGGCCTACAATGAGCAGTTCTTC
TRBV20-1	TRBJ2-7	few	-	CSARDQSGADEQYF	TGCAGTGCTAGAGATCAGAGTGGGGCAGACGAGCAGTACTTC
TRBV5-1	TRBJ2-1	few	TRBD2	CASSLRGTSGFDIRNEQFF	TGCGCCAGCAGCTTGAGGGGGACTAGCGGATTTGACATCAGGAATGAGCAGTTCTTC
TRBV12-3/TRBV12-4	TRBJ2-1	few	TRBD1	CASSFGTGNEQFF	TGTGCCAGCAGTTTCGGGACAGGGAATGAGCAGTTCTTC
TRBV4-2	TRBJ2-3	-	TRBD2	CASSPKGLAGDTQYF	TGTGCCAGCAGCCCCAAGGGACTAGCGGGAGATACGCAGTATTTT
TRBV5-1	TRBJ2-1	-	-	CASSSWDLGEQFF	TGCGCCAGCAGCTCCTGGGACCTCGGTGAGCAGTTCTTC
TRBV12-3/TRBV12-4	TRBJ1-1	-	-	CASSFVKTEAFF	TGTGCCAGCAGTTTTGTTAAGACTGAAGCTTTCTTT
TRBV20-1	TRBJ2-1	-	TRBD2	CSAAVGLAGYNEQFF	TGCAGTGCGGCCGTGGGACTAGCGGGGTACAATGAGCAGTTCTTC
TRBV7-3	TRBJ2-1	few	TRBD2	CASSPVIRAGYNEQFF	TGTGCCAGCAGCCCGGTAATCAGAGCGGGGTACAATGAGCAGTTCTTC
TRBV24-1	TRBJ2-2	-	-	CATSARVGANTGELFF	TGTGCCACCAGTGCCCGCGTCGGGGCGAACACCGGGGAGCTGTTTTTT
TRBV4-3	TRBJ2-2	-	-	CASSRRADNTGELFF	TGCGCCAGCAGCCGGCGGGCAGACAACACCGGGGAGCTGTTTTTT
TRBV7-3	TRBJ1-1	-	-	CASSSSIHTEAFF	TGTGCCAGCAGCTCCTCGATACACACTGAAGCTTTCTTT